The 21 T cell receptor beta chains reported below all come from one sample, sequenced in a study of T cells in Graves' hyperthyroidism and ophthalmopathy. The investigators amplified TCR beta CDR3 regions from RNA transcripts. The HTBI primer set drove a first-round RT-PCR of the TCR CDR3. In TCRdb, the multiplex PCR reads were re-called with MiXCR into one record per CDR3 protein. The repertoire holds roughly 290,000 distinct CDR3 sequences, less than 15% seen once, with approximately 8.6% in the top ten. Sequencing input: blood. These receptors originate from a young woman with Graves' hyperthyroidism that later progressed to Graves' ophthalmopathy.

The genes are TRBV6-1 and TRBJ2-2, with D hard to call. Trimming took 1 base from V and 7 from J, leaving 10 bases between them. Germline assignment: CDR1 MNHNS and CDR2 SASEGT. CDR3 length: 14 residues. The CDR3 region is CASSEVNLGGELFF. DNA for the CDR3: TGTGCCAGCAGTGAAGTGAATTTAGGCGGGGAGCTGTTTTTT.

As concerns this clonotype: Since a much larger clone is just one base distant, this may be a read error. The chain has TRBV28 and TRBJ2-2, with D unresolved. The CDR3 spans 17 residues. Looked up from germline, CDR1 is MDHEN and CDR2 is SYDVKM. The ends were cut back, 6 bases at V and 4 bases at J, with 21 bases in the middle. Written as DNA, the CDR3 is TGTGCCAGCAGCCTGGGCCCAACCGACATTAGCACCGGGGAGCTGTTTTTT. It encodes CASSLGPTDISTGELFF.

This clonotype was counted ten times or more. The V and J genes are TRBV12-5 and TRBJ2-3, with TRBD2 matching 8 bases. Trimming removed 3 bases from V and 3 bases from J; junction bases left unmatched: 17. The CDR3 is 19 residues long. Germline V gives CDR1 LGHNT, CDR2 FRNRAP. CDR3 bases: TGTGCTAGTGGTTTTAGTGGGCGAGCGGGAGAAGTCCGGACAGATACGCAGTATTTT. It yields the protein CASGFSGRAGEVRTDTQYF.

This chain joins TRBV12-3 or TRBV12-4 and TRBJ2-3, with a possible D match to TRBD1 (6 bases). The CDR3 has 19 amino acids. V lost 0 bases and J lost 1, with 20 bases in between. CDR3 loop: CASSLAPVGGEGGTDTQYF. The CDR3 DNA is TGTGCCAGCAGTTTAGCGCCTGTTGGCGGCGAGGGGGGCACAGATACGCAGTATTTT.

This clonotype was picked up a small number of times. Being one base from a much bigger clone, this may be a read error. The CDR3 is CASSQGEQGNQPQHF. The CDR3 DNA sequence: TGTGCCAGCAGCCAAGGTGAACAGGGGAATCAGCCCCAGCATTTT. The chain combines TRBV3-1 with TRBJ1-5; 7 bases align to TRBD1. Losses at the gene ends were 1 base for V and 4 bases for J; bases not matched to a gene: 4. Germline V gene data show CDR1 as LGHDT and CDR2 as YNNKEL (reference sequence). The CDR3 is made up of 15 amino acids.

This clonotype showed up many times. As DNA, the CDR3 is TGTGCCAGTAGTAGACAGGGATTTACCACTGAAGCTTTCTTT. Amino acid sequence: CASSRQGFTTEAFF. The rearrangement uses TRBV19 and TRBJ1-1; 7 bases align to TRBD1. Germline-derived CDR1 and CDR2 are LNHDA and SQIVND (reference sequence). CDR3 length: 14 amino acids. Unmatched junction bases numbered 6, after V lost 4 bases and J lost 4 bases.

This rearrangement joins TRBV10-3 to TRBJ1-5; 9 bases agree with TRBD1. Germline V CDR1 and CDR2: ENHRY, SYGVKD. J was trimmed by 6 bases and V by 6 bases; bases with no gene match: 12. The CDR3 runs to 16 residues. CDR3 region: CAIRDPDRGVSQPQHF. Written as DNA, the CDR3 is TGTGCCATCAGAGATCCGGACAGGGGAGTGAGTCAGCCCCAGCATTTT.

The table lists this clonotype with a few counts. The V call is TRBV11-2, the J call TRBJ2-5; D call uncertain. In germline, CDR1 is SGHAT, CDR2 FQNNGV. V lost 7 bases to trimming and J lost 2 bases, with 20 bases between them. CDR3 length: 16 residues. The CDR3 nucleotides read TGTGCCAGCACCTCTTATCCGGGCCAGCCACAAGAGACCCAGTACTTC. This encodes CASTSYPGQPQETQYF.

This clonotype was counted many times. The chain couples TRBV7-9 to TRBJ2-3, with D possibly being TRBD1 (6 bases). Germline CDR1 SEHNR, CDR2 FQNEAQ (reference sequence). Trimming left V 5 bases short and J 2 bases short, with 14 bases between. CDR3 length: 15 residues. CDR3 bases: TGTGCCAGCAGCGAACAGGGTCTAACCACAGATACGCAGTATTTT. Its translation: CASSEQGLTTDTQYF.

This clonotype has at least ten counts. The rearrangement joins TRBV19 to TRBJ1-1, with D possibly TRBD1 on 6 matching bases. V was cut by 5 bases and J by 4 bases, with 11 bases left in between. Per germline, CDR1 LNHDA and CDR2 SQIVND (reference sequence). The CDR3 loop spans 13 amino acids. CDR3 amino acids: CASSVTGTTEAFF. In DNA, the CDR3 is TGTGCCAGTAGTGTTACAGGGACCACTGAAGCTTTCTTT.

This clonotype was detected a few times. The chain uses TRBV14 and TRBJ2-5; no clear D gene. Between the trimmed V and J ends, which lost 5 bases and 1 base, there was a span of 8 bases. Germline V gives CDR1 SGHDN, CDR2 FVKESK. The CDR3 has 13 residues. Here the CDR3 reads CASSSHLQETQYF. CDR3 sequence (DNA): TGTGCCAGCAGCTCCCATCTCCAAGAGACCCAGTACTTC.

This chain connects TRBV20-1 to TRBJ1-4, with 11 bases matching TRBD1. The CDR3 is 19 residues long. The V gene's germline CDR1 is DFQATT and CDR2 SNEGSKA (reference sequence). Trimming cost V 3 bases and J 7 bases; bases outside gene matches: 19. The DNA of the CDR3 is TGCAGTGCTAGCGCCCGTGAGTTGGACAGGGGGCCTGAGAGTGAAAAACTGTTTTTT. Translated, it gives CSASARELDRGPESEKLFF.

This clonotype was picked up many times. The chain uses TRBV20-1 and TRBJ2-1, with D possibly TRBD2 on 6 matching bases. V lost 1 base to trimming and J lost 7 bases, with 11 bases between them. Per germline, CDR1 DFQATT and CDR2 SNEGSKA (reference sequence). The CDR3 covers 13 residues. CDR3 coding DNA: TGCAGTGCTAGAGGGGCAGGGAGGAATGAGCAGTTCTTC. It specifies CSARGAGRNEQFF.

Ten or more counts support this clonotype. V gene TRBV7-8 combines with J gene TRBJ1-2; D ambiguous. The V gene's germline CDR1 is SGHVS and CDR2 FQNEAQ. Trimming shortened V by 0 bases and J by 4 bases, and 9 bases separated the two germline ends. CDR3 size: 14 residues. CDR3 region: CASSLAGYGYGYTF. CDR3 nucleotides: TGTGCCAGCAGCTTAGCAGGGTACGGCTATGGCTACACCTTC.

This clonotype was seen ten or more times. The CDR3 region is CASSLSGVSAKNIQYF. CDR3 coding DNA: TGTGCCAGCAGCTTATCAGGGGTATCAGCCAAAAACATTCAGTACTTC. This chain uses TRBV7-8 with TRBJ2-4; D perhaps matches TRBD1 (6 bases). The CDR3 loop spans 16 amino acids. CDR1 is SGHVS, CDR2 FQNEAQ, per germline. V was shortened by 2 bases and J by 0 bases, with 11 bases between the two germline ends.

This clonotype was counted at least ten times. The chain carries TRBV20-1 and TRBJ1-6; 8 positions match TRBD1. Germline lookup yields CDR1 DFQATT and CDR2 SNEGSKA (reference sequence). Trimming at V came to 5 bases and at J to 5 bases, leaving 5 bases not matched to a gene. The CDR3 covers 14 residues. CDR3 nucleotide sequence: TGCAGTGCTCTGGACAGGGCAAATAATTCACCCCTCCACTTT. It codes for CSALDRANNSPLHF.

The genes are TRBV6-2 or TRBV6-3 and TRBJ2-5, with TRBD2 matching over 7 bases. The CDR3 covers 15 residues. Trimming cost V 5 bases and J 2 bases; bases outside gene matches: 8. The germline gives CDR1 MNHEY, CDR2 SVGEGT. CDR3 nucleotide sequence: TGTGCCAGCAGTACCGGCGGGAGAGGTCAAGAGACCCAGTACTTC. Amino acids: CASSTGGRGQETQYF.

This clonotype came up many times. V and J are TRBV28 and TRBJ1-4; 7 nucleotides agree with TRBD1. The V gene's germline CDR1 is MDHEN and CDR2 SYDVKM. V gave up 6 bases and J gave up 7 bases; unmatched junction bases: 8. The CDR3 is 14 residues long. This CDR3 reads CASSRDRVGEKLFF. CDR3 DNA sequence: TGTGCCAGCAGCCGTGACAGGGTCGGTGAAAAACTGTTTTTT.

This clonotype was seen many times. V is TRBV6-1 and J is TRBJ2-7, with D possibly TRBD1 on 6 matching bases. CDR1 MNHNS and CDR2 SASEGT come from the germline V gene. Trimming pared 5 bases from V and 0 bases from J, leaving 11 bases between. The CDR3 loop spans 14 amino acids. Here the CDR3 DNA reads TGTGCCAGCAGTCGACAGGAGAGCTCCTACGAGCAGTACTTC. Translation: CASSRQESSYEQYF.

There are a few counts of this clonotype. V is TRBV5-1 and J is TRBJ1-5; 8 bases map to TRBD1. With 2 bases clipped from V and 4 bases from J, the junction kept 5 bases outside the gene matches. From germline, CDR1 is SGHRS and CDR2 YFSETQ. The CDR3 loop spans 15 amino acids. As DNA, the CDR3 is TGCGCCAGCAGCTTAGGACAGGGATTAAATCAGCCCCAGCATTTT. Encoded protein: CASSLGQGLNQPQHF.

This clonotype has a handful of counts. The rearrangement uses TRBV7-9 and TRBJ1-6, with D perhaps matching TRBD1 (5 bases). Between the trimmed V and J ends, which lost 1 base and 6 bases, there was a span of 7 bases. The CDR3 sequence is 14 residues long. CDR1 and CDR2 (germline): SEHNR, FQNEAQ (reference sequence). CDR3 sequence: CASSLGQLNSPLHF. The CDR3 DNA reads as TGTGCCAGCAGCTTAGGACAGCTTAATTCACCCCTCCACTTT.